The rows below give T cell receptor beta chains drawn from one sample of a study of OX40 agonist ivuxolimab in advanced cancers. Produced via immunoSEQ multiplex PCR; TCRdb's table is partial and in-frame only. The sample lists roughly 17,000 clones, 75% to 90% occurring once. Sequenced material: CD4+ or CD8+ T cells sorted from blood, taken in a trial of the OX40 agonist ivuxolimab. These receptors came from an adult with an advanced solid tumor such as melanoma, head and neck, liver or kidney cancer. Each CDR3 is given with its conserved first and last residue. The D gene is left open where the match is weak. Clone sizes are given selectively: once, few, many, or a class where the clone is expanded.

>-|TRBJ1-1|-|TRBV7-9
CASTPSRVNTEAFF
TGTGCCAGCACGCCTAGCCGTGTGAACACTGAAGCTTTCTTT
>-|TRBJ2-4|-|TRBV7-2
CASRGGSAKNIQYF
TGTGCCAGCAGAGGCGGATCAGCCAAAAACATTCAGTACTTC
>-|TRBJ1-2|-|TRBV16
CASRPRDYGYGYTF
TGTGCCAGCAGACCAAGGGACTATGGTTATGGCTACACCTTC
>-|TRBJ1-4|-|TRBV19
CASSMVGRGGEKLFF
TGTGCCAGTAGTATGGTGGGCCGGGGCGGTGAAAAACTGTTTTTT
>-|TRBJ2-3|TRBD2|TRBV4-2
CASSETSGSSYTQYF
TGTGCCAGCAGCGAGACTAGCGGGAGTTCTTATACGCAGTATTTT
>-|TRBJ2-3|TRBD2|TRBV27
CASSLRSGRATDTQYF
TGTGCCAGCAGTTTACGCAGCGGGAGGGCGACAGATACGCAGTATTTT
>once|TRBJ2-3|-|TRBV28
CASATGGPEDTQYF
TGTGCCAGCGCGACTGGAGGGCCGGAAGATACGCAGTATTTT
>-|TRBJ2-7|-|TRBV5-1
CASSLGGYEQYF
TGCGCCAGCAGTTTAGGGGGCTACGAGCAGTACTTC
>-|TRBJ1-6|TRBD1|TRBV2
CASRGTGQSSYNSPLHF
TGTGCCAGCAGAGGGACAGGGCAGAGCTCCTATAATTCACCCCTCCACTTT
>-|TRBJ2-7|-|TRBV14
CAPTLKKSYEQYF
TGTGCCCCAACCCTCAAGAAATCCTACGAGCAGTACTTC
>-|TRBJ1-1|-|TRBV7-9
CASSLALFDITDTEAFF
TGTGCCAGCAGCTTAGCGCTTTTCGACATAACTGACACTGAAGCTTTCTTT
>-|TRBJ2-3|TRBD1|TRBV19
CASSLGQADTQYF
TGTGCCAGTAGCCTAGGACAGGCAGATACGCAGTATTTT
>-|TRBJ2-3|TRBD2|TRBV2
CASIKGLARADTQYF
TGTGCCAGCATCAAGGGACTAGCACGGGCAGATACGCAGTATTTT
>once|TRBJ1-4|-|TRBV6-1
CASSGPTTNEKLFF
TGTGCCAGCAGTGGTCCTACAACTAATGAAAAACTGTTTTTT
>-|TRBJ1-2|-|TRBV14
CASSQELVNSGYTF
TGTGCCAGCAGCCAAGAGTTGGTCAACTCTGGCTACACCTTC
>-|TRBJ1-5|-|TRBV6-5
CASLSFGDQPQHF
TGTGCCAGCCTATCATTCGGGGATCAGCCCCAGCATTTT
>-|TRBJ2-1|-|TRBV6-4
CASSMEGDFVNEQFF
TGTGCCAGCAGCATGGAGGGAGATTTTGTCAATGAGCAGTTCTTC
>-|TRBJ2-3|TRBD2|TRBV7-2
CASSLFRTSGRDTQYF
TGTGCCAGCAGCTTATTTCGGACTAGCGGGAGAGATACGCAGTATTTT
>-|TRBJ2-7|-|TRBV5-5
CASSAQAGDEQYF
TGTGCCAGCAGCGCTCAGGCCGGTGACGAGCAGTACTTC
>-|TRBJ2-1|TRBD2|TRBV13
CASLGTSERSSYNEQFF
TGTGCCAGTCTTGGGACTAGCGAGAGAAGCTCCTACAATGAGCAGTTCTTC
>-|TRBJ2-2|-|TRBV19
CASSPEGFTGELFF
TGTGCCAGTAGTCCTGAGGGTTTCACCGGGGAGCTGTTTTTT
>once|TRBJ2-1|-|TRBV11-2
CASSLEAPYNEQFF
TGTGCCAGCAGCTTAGAAGCTCCCTACAATGAGCAGTTCTTC
>-|TRBJ1-2|-|TRBV28
CAPGGYSNYGYTF
TGTGCCCCGGGAGGGTATTCTAACTATGGCTACACCTTC
>-|TRBJ1-1|TRBD1|TRBV14
CASSQQGAGAFF
TGTGCCAGCAGCCAACAGGGGGCCGGAGCTTTCTTT
>-|TRBJ2-1|TRBD2|TRBV28
CASTSGRRNNEQFF
TGTGCCAGTACAAGCGGGAGAAGAAACAATGAGCAGTTCTTC
>once|TRBJ2-6|-|TRBV10-3
CAISVNSGANVLTF
TGTGCCATCAGTGTAAATTCTGGGGCCAACGTCCTGACTTTC
>-|TRBJ2-1|-|TRBV10-3
CAISEEHNEQFF
TGTGCCATCAGTGAGGAACACAATGAGCAGTTCTTC
>-|TRBJ2-5|-|TRBV5-1
CASSGGIGQETQYF
TGCGCCAGCAGCGGAGGGATCGGGCAAGAGACCCAGTACTTC
>-|TRBJ2-1|TRBD1|TRBV11-3
CASSLGQGANNEQFF
TGTGCCAGCAGCTTAGGACAGGGGGCCAACAATGAGCAGTTCTTC
>-|TRBJ1-1|-|TRBV9
CASCPAGNTEAFF
TGTGCCAGCTGCCCTGCGGGGAACACTGAAGCTTTCTTT
>-|TRBJ1-1|-|TRBV10-3
CAISDGVMNTEAFF
TGTGCCATCAGTGATGGGGTCATGAACACTGAAGCTTTCTTT
>once|TRBJ2-5|-|TRBV7-9
CASSFAGFGETQYF
TGTGCCAGCAGCTTTGCGGGGTTTGGCGAGACCCAGTACTTC
>-|TRBJ2-2|TRBD2|TRBV19
CASSSGRALSSWTGELFF
TGTGCCAGTAGTAGCGGGAGGGCCCTCTCTTCTTGGACCGGGGAGCTGTTTTTT
>-|TRBJ2-5|TRBD2|TRBV5-6
CASSLGLLQETQYF
TGTGCCAGCAGCCTGGGACTACTCCAAGAGACCCAGTACTTC
>-|TRBJ1-5|-|TRBV27
CASRSGTKSNQPQHF
TGTGCCAGCAGATCCGGGACAAAAAGCAATCAGCCCCAGCATTTT
>-|TRBJ2-1|TRBD2|TRBV5-4
CASSLAGSGRANEQFF
TGTGCCAGCAGCCTGGCGGGGAGCGGGAGGGCCAATGAGCAGTTCTTC
>-|TRBJ1-5|TRBD1|TRBV30
CACAGGGSQPQHF
TGTGCCTGTGCAGGGGGTGGAAGTCAGCCCCAGCATTTT
>once|TRBJ2-5|-|TRBV7-2
CASSRGGISQETQYF
TGTGCCAGCAGCCGAGGTGGCATCAGCCAAGAGACCCAGTACTTC
>-|TRBJ2-6|-|TRBV7-9
CASSPWGSGANVLTF
TGTGCCAGCAGCCCTTGGGGCTCTGGGGCCAACGTCCTGACTTTC
>-|TRBJ2-5|-|TRBV4-3
CASSLGQNQETQYF
TGCGCCAGCAGCTTGGGGCAGAACCAAGAGACCCAGTACTTC
>-|TRBJ2-2|TRBD2|TRBV4-3
CASSQDPGRTGELFF
TGCGCCAGCAGCCAAGACCCCGGGAGGACCGGGGAGCTGTTTTTT
>-|TRBJ2-1|-|TRBV7-2
CASSLVVSADDTNEQFF
TGTGCCAGCAGCTTAGTAGTCTCAGCGGACGACACGAATGAGCAGTTCTTC
>-|TRBJ2-2|-|TRBV18
CASSTERRTNTGELFF
TGTGCCAGCTCGACCGAGCGGAGGACGAACACCGGGGAGCTGTTTTTT
>-|TRBJ2-2|-|TRBV5-1
CASSWGSVGTNTGELFF
TGCGCCAGCAGCTGGGGATCTGTCGGGACGAACACCGGGGAGCTGTTTTTT
>once|TRBJ2-4|TRBD1|TRBV9
CASSRGLGDIQYF
TGTGCCAGCAGCAGGGGGCTGGGAGACATTCAGTACTTC
>-|TRBJ1-5|-|TRBV19
CASIAGGFDQPQHF
TGTGCCAGTATCGCCGGGGGGTTCGATCAGCCCCAGCATTTT
>-|TRBJ2-1|TRBD2|TRBV7-9
CASSRLAGDHNEQFF
TGTGCCAGCAGCCGACTAGCGGGAGACCACAATGAGCAGTTCTTC
>-|TRBJ1-5|TRBD1|TRBV5-6
CASSRTGGNQPQHF
TGTGCCAGCAGCAGGACAGGGGGTAATCAGCCCCAGCATTTT
>-|TRBJ2-3|TRBD2|TRBV7-2
CASSILAGADTQYF
TGTGCCAGCAGCATACTAGCGGGAGCAGATACGCAGTATTTT
>-|TRBJ1-3|-|TRBV7-9
CASSRPTPTIYF
TGTGCCAGCAGCCGCCCCACCCCCACCATATATTTT
>-|TRBJ2-1|TRBD1|TRBV6-5
CATAQGTAYNEQFF
TGTGCCACCGCCCAGGGGACAGCATACAATGAGCAGTTCTTC
>-|TRBJ1-1|-|TRBV28
CASSLSWEGAFF
TGTGCCAGCAGTTTATCCTGGGAGGGAGCTTTCTTT
>-|TRBJ2-5|TRBD1|TRBV19
CATRDRKETQYF
TGTGCCACTAGGGACAGAAAAGAGACCCAGTACTTC
>-|TRBJ2-1|TRBD2|TRBV29-1
CSVVGLAGNEQFF
TGCAGCGTTGTCGGTCTAGCGGGCAATGAGCAGTTCTTC
>-|TRBJ2-5|-|TRBV7-7
CASSVTGWETQYF
TGTGCCAGCAGCGTGACAGGCTGGGAGACCCAGTACTTC